What follows are 21 T cell receptor beta chains derived from one specimen sequenced in a study of blood T cell repertoires in COVID-19. TCRdb keeps only in-frame clones here, not all; method: immunoSEQ multiplex PCR. The sample has 100,000 to 150,000 clones, 88% seen once; the top ten hold approximately 8%. The source material was peripheral blood. These receptors were taken from a man between 45 and 60 years old with acute or convalescent COVID-19.

This clone appeared a single time. The genes are TRBV21-1 and TRBJ1-5; the table assigns TRBD1, which was not confirmed against the DNA. TRBV21-1 is recorded as a pseudogene. The CDR3 has 15 residues. Here the CDR3 DNA reads TGTGCCAGCACCCTACCCCCCAGGGGGCATCAGCCCCAGCATTTT. This encodes CASTLPPRGHQPQHF.

V usage is TRBV18 and J usage is TRBJ2-7, with D possibly TRBD2 on 5 matching bases. V was trimmed by 2 bases and J by 1 base, leaving 6 bases between them. Germline assignment: CDR1 KGHSH and CDR2 LQKENI. This CDR3 has 13 amino acids. DNA for the CDR3: TGTGCCAGCTCACCAACGGGGTCCTACGAGCAGTACTTC. The encoded protein is CASSPTGSYEQYF.

This clone was counted between two and nine times. The CDR3 here is CASSSTGSGPQHF. DNA of the CDR3: TGTGCCAGCAGTTCAACAGGGTCCGGGCCCCAGCATTTT. The V gene is TRBV12-3 or TRBV12-4, the J gene TRBJ1-5; D might be TRBD1 (6 bases). This CDR3 is built from 13 residues. The ends were cut back, 4 bases at V and 9 bases at J, with 13 bases in the middle.

This clone was counted between two and nine times. The chain joins TRBV19 to TRBJ1-2; D is ambiguous. Germline V CDR1 and CDR2: LNHDA, SQIVND (reference sequence). Trimming removed 6 bases from V and 3 bases from J, with 14 bases in between. The CDR3 spans 14 residues. CDR3 region: CASREDPSHYGYTF. The DNA for the CDR3 is TGTGCCAGTAGGGAGGATCCCTCCCACTATGGCTACACCTTC.

V is TRBV24-1 and J is TRBJ2-5; D unresolved. The germline CDR1 and CDR2 sequences are KGHDR and SFDVKD. V was trimmed by 10 bases and J by 0 bases, leaving 5 bases between them. The CDR3 has 11 amino acids. CDR3 nucleotides: TGTGCCACTATGTACCAAGAGACCCAGTACTTC. Protein sequence: CATMYQETQYF.

This chain uses TRBV7-9 with TRBJ1-1, with 10 nucleotides matching TRBD1. The V segment lost 3 bases and the J segment 5 bases; nucleotides outside the gene matches: 6. Germline V gene sequence: CDR1 SEHNR, CDR2 FQNEAQ (reference sequence). The CDR3 length is 15 residues. The CDR3 loop reads CASSFRQGARTEAFF. The CDR3 nucleotides are TGTGCCAGCAGCTTCAGACAGGGGGCGCGAACTGAAGCTTTCTTT.

J is TRBJ2-7 and V is TRBV29-1; 8 bases map to TRBD1. Trimming cost V 6 bases and J 5 bases; bases outside gene matches: 12. The germline V gene has CDR1 SQVTM and CDR2 ANQGSEA. The CDR3 runs 14 residues. Here the CDR3 reads CSVARVQGAHEQYF. CDR3 in DNA: TGCAGCGTCGCCAGGGTCCAGGGGGCCCACGAGCAGTACTTC.

V and J are TRBV12-3 or TRBV12-4 and TRBJ1-1; D not certain. The length of the CDR3 is 13 residues. The germline V and J ends were trimmed by 0 bases and 4 bases, with 6 bases remaining between them. CDR3 coding DNA: TGTGCCAGCAGTTTAGCGCTACGCACTGAAGCTTTCTTT. This translates into CASSLALRTEAFF.

This clone has only a few counts. The chain recombines TRBV19 with TRBJ1-2; tentatively, D is TRBD1 (5 bases). V shed 3 bases and J shed 2 bases, with 13 bases lying between them. Germline CDR1 reads LNHDA; CDR2 reads SQIVND (reference sequence). CDR3 size: 15 residues. CDR3 residues: CASSISPGGNYGYTF. Here the CDR3 DNA reads TGTGCCAGTAGTATTAGCCCGGGGGGGAACTATGGCTACACCTTC.

The chain is built from TRBV11-2 and TRBJ2-1; TRBD2 agrees at 8 bases. CDR1 is SGHAT and CDR2 is FQNNGV in the germline V gene. The CDR3 runs to 15 residues. V lost 1 base, J lost 5 bases, and 4 bases stayed unmatched. The DNA for the CDR3 is TGTGCCAGCAGCTTAGGATTGCGGGAGGACAATGAGCAGTTCTTC. It specifies CASSLGLREDNEQFF.

The CDR3 is CASSFDGSLINEQFF. DNA for the CDR3: TGTGCCAGCAGCTTTGATGGGAGTTTAATCAATGAGCAGTTCTTC. This rearrangement joins TRBV5-5 to TRBJ2-1; TRBD2 is a possible D gene (5 bases). Germline V gene lookup returns CDR1 SGHKS and CDR2 YYEKEE (reference sequence). Deletions cut 2 bases from V and 6 bases from J, with 15 bases between. This CDR3 has 15 amino acids.

The rearrangement joins TRBV3-1 (or the pseudogene TRBV3-2) to TRBJ1-4; TRBD1 agrees at 8 bases. Germline V gene sequence: CDR1 LGHDT, CDR2 YNNKEL (reference sequence). The CDR3 sequence is 15 residues long. Trimming took 4 bases from V and 6 from J; bases not matched to a gene: 7. CDR3 coding DNA: TGTGCCAGCAGCCCGACAGGGGAGGCGTATGAAAAACTGTTTTTT. Translating it yields CASSPTGEAYEKLFF.

The genes are TRBV27 and TRBJ2-7; tentatively, D is TRBD1 (6 bases). CDR3 length equals 13 residues. CDR1 and CDR2 (germline): MNHEY, SMNVEV (reference sequence). Trimming removed 8 bases from V and 6 bases from J, with 17 bases in between. CDR3 loop: CASQPSGGLEQYF. CDR3 sequence (DNA): TGTGCCAGCCAACCCAGTGGGGGCCTCGAGCAGTACTTC.

The V gene is TRBV6-5, the J gene TRBJ2-1; 7 bases match TRBD2. Germline V lookup: CDR1 MNHEY, CDR2 SVGAGI. This CDR3 comprises 16 residues. V lost 4 bases to trimming and J lost 1 base; unmatched junction nucleotides: 7. CDR3 protein: CASSSPWGGSYNEQFF. In nucleotides, the CDR3 is TGTGCCAGCAGTTCCCCATGGGGGGGGTCCTACAATGAGCAGTTCTTC.

The chain uses TRBV30 and TRBJ2-2; perhaps TRBD2 as D (5 bases). The CDR3 is 13 amino acids. V was clipped by 1 base and J by 6 bases, with 9 bases between them. Germline V CDR1 and CDR2: GTSNPN, SVGIG (reference sequence). As DNA, the CDR3 is TGTGCCTGGAGTGGAGGGCTGTCCGGGGAGCTGTTTTTT. Its translation: CAWSGGLSGELFF.

This clone is a singleton in its sample. The chain has TRBV9 and TRBJ2-3; tentative D call: TRBD1 (6 bases). The V gene's germline CDR1 is SGDLS and CDR2 YYNGEE. This CDR3 has 18 residues. V was shortened by 5 bases and J by 2 bases, with 24 bases between the two germline ends. Here the CDR3 reads CASSETGFPGDSTDTQYF. As DNA, the CDR3 is TGTGCCAGCAGTGAAACAGGGTTCCCAGGTGATTCCACAGATACGCAGTATTTT.

The chain combines TRBV7-8 with TRBJ2-2, with 8 bases identical to TRBD1. V dropped 4 bases and J dropped 5; count of bases not matched to a gene: 0. CDR1 is SGHVS, CDR2 FQNEAQ, per germline. This CDR3 comprises 13 residues. As DNA, the CDR3 is TGTGCCAGCAGCTGGGACAGGACCGGGGAGCTGTTTTTT. Amino acid sequence: CASSWDRTGELFF. Supplemented by reference TRBV7-8 and TRBJ2-2, the full variable domain reads GAGVSQSPRYKVAKRGQDVALRCDPISGHVSLFWYQQALGQGPEFLTYFQNEAQLDKSGLPSDRFFAERPEGSVSTLKIQRTQQEDSAVYLCASSWDRTGELFFGEGSRLTVL.

V and J are TRBV5-6 and TRBJ2-5; the D gene is possibly TRBD2 (6 bases). CDR1 and CDR2 from the germline V gene are SGHDT and YYEEEE. The ends were cut back, 2 bases at V and 5 bases at J, with 10 bases in the middle. The CDR3 is made up of 13 amino acids. In DNA form, the CDR3 reads TGTGCCAGCAGCTTTCTAGGGACTGAGACCCAGTACTTC. Amino acid sequence: CASSFLGTETQYF.

The chain recombines TRBV10-3 with TRBJ1-5; D gene uncertain. In germline, CDR1 is ENHRY, CDR2 SYGVKD. CDR3 length: 13 residues. V was shortened by 2 bases and J by 5 bases, with 7 bases between the two germline ends. The CDR3 coding sequence is TGTGCCATCAGTGAGCAGGTTGATCAGCCCCAGCATTTT. Translating it yields CAISEQVDQPQHF.

The chain joins TRBV5-6 to TRBJ2-2, with 10 bases matching TRBD1. The CDR3 has 14 residues. The V gene end was trimmed by 4 bases and the J gene end by 6 bases; junction bases not matched to a gene: 3. The V gene's germline CDR1 is SGHDT and CDR2 YYEEEE. The CDR3 protein is CASSRQGAPGELFF. The CDR3 DNA sequence: TGTGCCAGCAGCCGACAGGGGGCACCCGGGGAGCTGTTTTTT.

The CDR3 DNA is TGTGCCACCAGTGACGGACAGGGAAATAATGAAAAACTGTTTTTT. It translates to CATSDGQGNNEKLFF. The chain recombines TRBV24-1 with TRBJ1-4, with 8 bases lining up with TRBD1. Trimming took 4 bases from V and 4 from J; bases not matched to a gene: 4. Germline CDR1 reads KGHDR; CDR2 reads SFDVKD. The CDR3 extends over 15 amino acids.